This is a list of T cell receptor beta chains from one sample in a study of control samples from healthy donors and cancer patients. Profiled with immunoSEQ multiplex PCR; TCRdb holds only in-frame clones, not every one. The sample includes some 120,000 clones, more than 75% seen only once; the top ten take under 2.5%. What was sequenced was blood. These receptors were taken from a woman in her 70s in good health. Each CDR3 is given with its conserved first and last residue. D genes are given only for firm matches.

j_gene | d_gene | v_gene | CDR3aa | CDR3nt
TRBJ1-1 | . | TRBV19 | CASSPRRKTEKNTEAFF | TGTGCCAGTAGCCCACGACGTAAGACAGAAAAGAACACTGAAGCTTTCTTT
TRBJ2-1 | . | TRBV5-1 | CASHTGNEQFF | TGCGCCAGCCACACGGGCAATGAGCAGTTCTTC
TRBJ1-3 | TRBD1 | TRBV7-2 | CASSRRGSGNTIYF | TGTGCCAGCAGCCGCAGGGGGTCTGGAAACACCATATATTTT
TRBJ1-4 | TRBD1 | TRBV20-1 | CSASGRQGAVEKLFF | TGCAGTGCTAGTGGGCGACAGGGGGCGGTAGAAAAACTGTTTTTT
TRBJ1-4 | . | TRBV19 | CASSIGTAPNEKLFF | TGTGCCAGTAGTATTGGGACGGCCCCTAATGAAAAACTGTTTTTT
TRBJ2-1 | . | TRBV4-1 | CASSQEFLTAYNEQFF | TGCGCCAGCAGCCAAGAGTTCCTAACCGCCTACAATGAGCAGTTCTTC
TRBJ1-3 | . | TRBV7-3 | CASSLIAGGGNTIYF | TGTGCCAGCAGCTTAATTGCGGGGGGCGGAAACACCATATATTTT
TRBJ2-2 | . | TRBV18 | CASSPPKTGVTGELFF | TGTGCCAGCTCACCACCGAAAACGGGGGTCACCGGGGAGCTGTTTTTT
TRBJ2-7 | . | TRBV14 | CASSQDRVYEQYF | TGTGCCAGCAGCCAAGATAGGGTGTACGAGCAGTACTTC
TRBJ1-2 | . | TRBV7-2 | CASTLAGGGLVGGGYTF | TGTGCCAGCACCCTAGCCGGGGGCGGGTTAGTCGGTGGCGGCTACACCTTC
TRBJ1-1 | TRBD1 | TRBV6-5 | CASSSDGQGNTEAFF | TGTGCCAGCAGTTCCGACGGACAGGGGAACACTGAAGCTTTCTTT
TRBJ2-5 | . | TRBV11-1 | CASSTGGGPETQYF | TGTGCCAGCAGTACGGGTGGGGGCCCAGAGACCCAGTACTTC